What follows describes a single TCR beta chain. Its cognate antigen is unknown. This entry is derived from a study of cytomegalovirus exposure and HLA in healthy donors. The study, taken as a whole, reports: Association of about 17,000 TCR beta sequences with HLA alleles was found at 0.05 false discovery rate in a later analysis. V- and J-gene trimming of TCR beta was linked (in a later analysis) to a missense DCLRE1C variant. Highly shared variants forming one cluster were likely a sequencing artifact.

Researchers ran the PCR with 60 Vbeta and 13 Jbeta primers. Libraries were prepared by immunoSEQ multiplex PCR; TCRdb keeps only in-frame clonotypes and omits some of them. The listing contains 130,000 to 150,000 clones. The ends were cut back, 5 bases at V and 7 bases at J, with 11 bases in the middle. The germline CDR1 and CDR2 sequences are SNHLY and FYNNEI. This CDR3 is built from 13 residues. Sample: PBMCs. This clonotype was obtained from a woman between 50 and 59 years old in good health and CMV-seronegative. The chain has TRBV2 and TRBJ2-2; D is unresolved. The CDR3 nucleotides read TGTGCCAGCAGTTCGACTCAGATCGGGGAGCTGTTTTTT. Translation gives CASSSTQIGELFF. Filled out from reference TRBV2 and TRBJ2-2, the complete variable domain reads EPEVTQTPSHQVTQMGQEVILRCVPISNHLYFYWYRQILGQKVEFLVSFYNNEISEKSEIFDDQFSVERPDGSNFTLKIRSTKLEDSAMYFCASSSTQIGELFFGEGSRLTVL.